One and the same sample provided the 6 T cell receptor beta chains below, sequenced in a study of CD8+CD57+ T cells in acquired aplastic anemia. Before being chosen for sequencing, patients had shown CD8+CD57+ cell expansion by flow cytometry. CDR3 and TCR beta VDJ profiling relied on a genomic DNA template. MiXCR was run by TCRdb on the reads, yielding one entry per CDR3 protein. Here the sample spans over 150,000 distinct CDR3 sequences, roughly 65% being singletons. Sequencing was performed on sorted CD4+, CD8+, or CD8+CD57+ T cells (not recorded which) from PBMCs. These receptors came from a human donor with aplastic anemia.

The chain joins TRBV2 to TRBJ1-2, with D tentatively TRBD1 (5 bases). The CDR3 covers 14 residues. With 2 bases removed from V and 8 bases from J, the gap between germline ends came to 15 bases. Germline V lookup: CDR1 SNHLY, CDR2 FYNNEI. The CDR3 is CASSEIRQGKGYTF. As DNA, the CDR3 is TGTGCCAGCAGTGAAATCAGGCAGGGTAAAGGCTACACCTTC.

The gene calls are TRBV20-1 and TRBJ2-1, with D perhaps TRBD2 (6 bases). The CDR3 is made up of 12 amino acids. Trimming removed 2 bases at V and 12 bases at J, with 14 bases between. The V gene's germline CDR1 is DFQATT and CDR2 SNEGSKA (reference sequence). The CDR3 protein is CSARQPDYGQFF. CDR3 sequence (DNA): TGCAGTGCTAGACAACCGGACTACGGGCAGTTCTTC.

The V call is TRBV25-1, the J call TRBJ2-1; 8 bases are a match to TRBD2. The CDR3 is 16 amino acids. J lost 2 bases, V lost 1 base, and 4 bases had no gene match. Germline V gives CDR1 MGHDK, CDR2 SYGVNS. The CDR3, as DNA: TGTGCCAGCAGTGAATTGGGTAGCGGGACCTACAATGAGCAGTTCTTC. It encodes CASSELGSGTYNEQFF.

This chain connects TRBV10-3 to TRBJ2-5; D is possibly TRBD2 (5 bases). V lost 4 bases to trimming and J lost 6 bases, with 12 bases between them. The CDR3 length is 13 residues. Germline CDR1 ENHRY, CDR2 SYGVKD. In nucleotides, the CDR3 is TGTGCCATCAGTGTAAATAGCGAGCAGACCCAGTACTTC. Protein product: CAISVNSEQTQYF.

The chain recombines TRBV5-6 with TRBJ1-2; 9 nucleotides match TRBD1. Germline trimming cut 4 bases from V and 6 bases from J; bases unmatched to any gene: 7. Per germline, CDR1 SGHDT and CDR2 YYEEEE. This CDR3 has 14 amino acids. The CDR3 DNA sequence: TGTGCCAGCAGCCGGACAGGGGTTTTGCATGGCTACACCTTC. It specifies CASSRTGVLHGYTF.

The V gene is TRBV11-3, the J gene TRBJ2-5; 9 bases map to TRBD1. The J segment lost 1 base and the V segment lost 5 bases, leaving 8 bases of the junction unmatched. Germline-derived CDR1 and CDR2 are SGHNT and YENEEA. The CDR3 consists of 16 residues. CDR3 nucleotide sequence: TGTGCCAGCAGCCCTGGGACAGGGAAGGGCCAAGAGACCCAGTACTTC. This gives the protein CASSPGTGKGQETQYF.